This T cell receptor beta chain was identified in a study of response to subunit inactivated influenza vaccine. Study results and caveats: T cells newly recruited by each seasonal influenza vaccination are few, the authors suggested.

Deletions cut 4 bases from V and 7 bases from J, with 14 bases between. This CDR3 has 13 amino acids. Germline CDR1 MNHEY, CDR2 SVGEGT. As for this clonotype: Its antigen is unidentified.

Each CDR3 protein gets one entry after TCRdb re-called the RT-PCR reads with MiXCR. This sample has about 480,000 distinct CDR3 sequences, with roughly 23% found just once. This receptor was obtained from a man between 45 and 60 years old who received an inactivated influenza vaccine. The chain couples TRBV6-2 or TRBV6-3 to TRBJ2-7; D remains unclear. Sequenced here: CD4+ T cells sorted from PBMCs, sampled 4 to 6 days after vaccination. CDR3 loop: CASSFQTGREQYF. The DNA for the CDR3 is TGTGCCAGCAGTTTCCAGACCGGCCGGGAGCAGTACTTC.